Below are 11 T cell receptor beta chains sequenced from a single sample in a study of blood T cell repertoires in COVID-19. The table came from immunoSEQ multiplex PCR; TCRdb's copy has only in-frame clones and leaves some out. Among 350,000 or so clones listed, about 86% were seen once. The sequenced sample consisted of PBMCs or T cells enriched from blood (not recorded which). The receptor set was obtained from a woman aged 40 to 50 with acute COVID-19.

The chain carries TRBV6-4 and TRBJ2-1; possible D gene TRBD2, 6 bases. V dropped 5 bases and J dropped 7 bases, with 18 bases sitting between them. Germline assignment: CDR1 MRHNA and CDR2 SNTAGT. The CDR3 loop spans 15 amino acids. The CDR3: CASSKAEGGLNEQFF. The CDR3 DNA follows: TGTGCCAGCAGTAAGGCGGAGGGTGGTTTGAATGAGCAGTTCTTC.

The genes are TRBV9 and TRBJ2-1; 7 nucleotides align to TRBD1. The ends lost 4 bases at V and 4 bases at J; junction bases unmatched: 5. The germline CDR1 and CDR2 sequences are SGDLS and YYNGEE. The CDR3 extends over 14 amino acids. The CDR3: CASSRGTAYNEQFF. CDR3 bases: TGTGCCAGCAGCCGAGGGACAGCATACAATGAGCAGTTCTTC.

The chain is built from TRBV3-1 (or the pseudogene TRBV3-2) and TRBJ2-4; perhaps TRBD1 as D (5 bases). V gave up 0 bases and J gave up 7 bases, with 10 bases separating them. Germline CDR1 reads LGHDT; CDR2 reads YNNKEL (reference sequence). CDR3 length equals 14 residues. The CDR3 is CASSQDAGSNIQYF. The CDR3 DNA reads as TGTGCCAGCAGCCAAGATGCAGGGTCGAACATTCAGTACTTC.

Only a few counts were recorded for this clone. CDR3 residues: CAISESAGGNSPLHF. The CDR3 DNA reads as TGTGCCATCAGTGAGAGTGCAGGGGGAAATTCACCCCTCCACTTT. V and J are TRBV10-3 and TRBJ1-6; TRBD1 matches 7 bases. The J segment lost 7 bases and the V segment lost 2 bases, leaving 5 bases of the junction unmatched. From germline, CDR1 is ENHRY and CDR2 SYGVKD. The CDR3 spans 15 residues.

This clone appeared once. The rearrangement links TRBV7-2 to TRBJ1-6, with D unresolved. Germline-derived CDR1 and CDR2 are SGHTA and FQGNSA. This CDR3 has 17 residues. Trimming cost V 5 bases and J 9 bases, with 23 bases left between them. The CDR3 nucleotides read TGTGCCAGCAGCCCGTCTTCGGGTACCCTAATTACTTCACCCCTCCACTTT. As protein: CASSPSSGTLITSPLHF.

The chain uses TRBV7-9 and TRBJ2-1; 9 nucleotides match TRBD1. The germline V gene encodes CDR1 SEHNR and CDR2 FQNEAQ (reference sequence). J lost 6 bases, V lost 5 bases, and 8 bases had no gene match. The CDR3 is made up of 15 amino acids. CDR3 sequence reads: CASSHPDRGRNEQFF. The CDR3 DNA reads TGTGCCAGCAGCCATCCGGACAGGGGACGCAATGAGCAGTTCTTC.

This chain joins TRBV19 and TRBJ2-7, with TRBD1 as a possible D gene (5 bases). The germline V gene encodes CDR1 LNHDA and CDR2 SQIVND (reference sequence). V was cut by 3 bases and J by 3 bases, with 9 bases left in between. The CDR3 has 13 amino acids. The CDR3 loop is CASSIYGHYEQYF. The CDR3 DNA follows: TGTGCCAGTAGTATCTACGGACACTACGAGCAGTACTTC.

The chain combines TRBV7-9 with TRBJ2-2; 9 positions agree with TRBD1. The CDR3 consists of 15 residues. V lost 4 bases and J lost 5; bases outside the gene matches: 5. Germline V gene lookup returns CDR1 SEHNR and CDR2 FQNEAQ (reference sequence). The CDR3 nucleotides read TGTGCCAGCAGCTCGGGACAGGGATGGACCGGGGAGCTGTTTTTT. Its translation: CASSSGQGWTGELFF.

This clone was recorded only once. The J gene is TRBJ2-7, the V gene TRBV29-1; D is undetermined. The length of the CDR3 is 11 residues. The V gene's germline CDR1 is SQVTM and CDR2 ANQGSEA. Trimming took off 7 bases at V and 1 base at J, with 8 bases between the two ends. The CDR3 protein is CSATRSYEQYF. Written as DNA, the CDR3 is TGCAGCGCTACTCGTTCCTACGAGCAGTACTTC.

The CDR3 DNA follows: TGCGCCAGCAGCCAAACTAGGGACAGTGAAAAACTGTTTTTT. Amino acid sequence: CASSQTRDSEKLFF. The chain combines TRBV4-3 with TRBJ1-4; TRBD1 agrees at 7 bases. CDR1 and CDR2 from the germline V gene are LGHNA and YSLEER. CDR3 size: 14 residues. V trimming: 2 bases; J trimming: 7 bases; junction bases outside the gene matches: 4.

The chain employs TRBV5-5 and TRBJ1-2, with 10 positions matching TRBD1. CDR3 size: 14 residues. The V and J ends lost 3 bases and 5 bases, in that order; junction bases with no gene match: 4. In germline, CDR1 is SGHKS, CDR2 YYEKEE (reference sequence). CDR3 coding DNA: TGTGCCAGCAGCTCCCGGACAGGGGGATATGGCTACACCTTC. This codes for CASSSRTGGYGYTF.